The 25 T cell receptor beta chains below come from one sample, sequenced in a study of identical twins. TCRdb redid the calling of the 5' RACE reads with MiXCR, one entry per CDR3 protein. The sample carries 250,000 or so distinct CDR3 sequences, 7.5% recorded once. This sample was also put to use in a study of yellow fever vaccine responses in identical twins.

Sequencing was carried out using CD8+ T cells sorted from blood. Receptor source: a woman under 30 in good health.

This clonotype was seen ten or more times. The chain joins TRBV6-6 to TRBJ1-1, with a tentative D call TRBD1 (5 bases). Trimming stripped 0 bases from V and 7 bases from J, with 9 bases between. This CDR3 is built from 13 residues. CDR1 is MNHNY, CDR2 SVGAGI, per germline (reference sequence). CDR3 nucleotides: TGTGCCAGCAGTTACTCGACGGGGGATGAAGCTTTCTTT. It is translated as CASSYSTGDEAFF.

This chain uses TRBV20-1 with TRBJ2-5; 9 positions agree with TRBD2. The ends lost 5 bases at V and 1 base at J; junction bases unmatched: 8. Germline V gene sequence: CDR1 DFQATT, CDR2 SNEGSKA (reference sequence). The CDR3 is 15 residues long. CDR3 sequence (DNA): TGCAGTGCTGACGATAGCGGGGGCCCCCAAGAGACCCAGTACTTC. Translation gives CSADDSGGPQETQYF.

This sequence joins TRBV11-2 and TRBJ2-7, with D perhaps matching TRBD1 (6 bases). This CDR3 contains 13 residues. From germline, CDR1 is SGHAT and CDR2 FQNNGV. Trimming took off 4 bases at V and 5 bases at J, with 12 bases between the two ends. CDR3 protein: CASSWQGSHEQYV. DNA of the CDR3: TGTGCCAGCAGCTGGCAGGGGTCCCACGAGCAGTACGTC.

The table lists this clonotype with many counts. The chain recombines TRBV28 with TRBJ2-7; D gene unclear. V dropped 4 bases and J dropped 6 bases, with 4 bases sitting between them. The CDR3 spans 10 residues. Per the germline V gene, CDR1 is MDHEN and CDR2 is SYDVKM. In DNA form, the CDR3 reads TGTGCCAGCAGTTATGTCGAGCAGTACTTC. Translated, it gives CASSYVEQYF.

This clonotype was picked up many times. This sequence joins TRBV2 and TRBJ2-3, with D unresolved. Looked up from germline, CDR1 is SNHLY and CDR2 is FYNNEI. CDR3 length: 14 amino acids. V was trimmed by 0 bases and J by 4 bases, leaving 8 bases between them. CDR3 DNA: TGTGCCAGCAGTGAAGCAGTTGAAGCAGATACGCAGTATTTT. As protein: CASSEAVEADTQYF.

The chain joins TRBV4-1 to TRBJ1-2; TRBD1 aligns across 9 bases. From germline, CDR1 is MGHRA and CDR2 YSYEKL. This CDR3 comprises 18 residues. The V and J ends lost 1 base and 3 bases, in that order; junction bases with no gene match: 12. In DNA form, the CDR3 reads TGCGCCAGCAGCCAAGGGGATGGGACAGGGACCATAGACTATGGCTACACCTTC. Translated, it gives CASSQGDGTGTIDYGYTF.

This clonotype was recorded many times. This chain connects TRBV7-9 to TRBJ1-4, with a weak D call TRBD1 (6 bases). The V end lost 9 bases, the J end lost 5 bases, and 13 bases lay between the germline ends. CDR1 is SEHNR, CDR2 FQNEAQ, per germline (reference sequence). The CDR3 runs 13 residues. CDR3: CASGGALNEKLFF. DNA of the CDR3: TGTGCCAGTGGGGGGGCCCTCAATGAAAAACTGTTTTTT.

The chain uses TRBV7-2 and TRBJ2-1; TRBD2 agrees at 9 bases. Germline loops: CDR1 SGHTA, CDR2 FQGNSA. The length of the CDR3 is 18 residues. V shed 0 bases and J 8 bases; nucleotides not matched to a gene: 14. The DNA for the CDR3 is TGTGCCAGCAGCTTAGCGTTCCCCCTGGGTAGCGGGAGCGATGAGCAGTTCTTC. Its protein is CASSLAFPLGSGSDEQFF.

The table lists this clonotype with a few counts. The chain has TRBV15 and TRBJ1-2; 7 positions agree with TRBD1. This CDR3 has 14 residues. The germline V gene encodes CDR1 LNHNV and CDR2 YYDKDF (reference sequence). V shed 5 bases, J shed 5 bases, and the junction held 8 bases outside the gene matches. CDR3 coding DNA: TGTGCCACCAGCGGGACAGAACAACCGTATGGCTACACCTTC. Translated, it gives CATSGTEQPYGYTF.

The CDR3 region is CASRSTGDTGELFF. The DNA of the CDR3 is TGTGCCAGCAGAAGTACAGGGGATACCGGGGAGCTGTTTTTT. This rearrangement joins TRBV7-9 to TRBJ2-2; 7 nucleotides align to TRBD1. Germline CDR1 is SEHNR and CDR2 is FQNEAQ (reference sequence). This CDR3 is built from 14 residues. The V and J ends lost 6 bases and 5 bases, in that order; junction bases with no gene match: 6.

The chain couples TRBV4-1 to TRBJ1-4; D perhaps matches TRBD1 (5 bases). The CDR3 has 17 amino acids. V was trimmed by 4 bases and J by 2 bases, leaving 17 bases between them. Germline CDR1 is MGHRA and CDR2 is YSYEKL. The CDR3 nucleotides are TGCGCCAGCAGCCCCGTGGGGGGGGGAGGCACTAATGAAAAACTGTTTTTT. Translated, it gives CASSPVGGGGTNEKLFF.

The V call is TRBV6-1, the J call TRBJ2-3; D remains unclear. The CDR3 covers 14 residues. The germline V gene encodes CDR1 MNHNS and CDR2 SASEGT. Trimming took off 7 bases at V and 0 bases at J, with 11 bases between the two ends. The CDR3 protein is CASTQGSSTDTQYF. The DNA of the CDR3 is TGTGCCAGCACCCAAGGGTCGAGCACAGATACGCAGTATTTT.

This clonotype was seen many times. V is TRBV2 and J is TRBJ1-5; D remains ambiguous. The CDR3 runs to 15 residues. Germline-derived CDR1 and CDR2 are SNHLY and FYNNEI. Trimming cost V 1 base and J 0 bases, with 7 bases left between them. CDR3 nucleotide sequence: TGTGCCAGCAGTGAAGGCGGATATAGCAATCAGCCCCAGCATTTT. Its translation: CASSEGGYSNQPQHF.

This clonotype was seen only a few times. This chain joins TRBV2 and TRBJ2-2, with D unresolved. Germline V gives CDR1 SNHLY, CDR2 FYNNEI. The CDR3 spans 12 residues. V was trimmed by 7 bases and J by 2 bases, leaving 5 bases between them. The CDR3 protein is CASKSNTGELFF. CDR3 DNA sequence: TGTGCCAGCAAGTCTAACACCGGGGAGCTGTTTTTT.

V is TRBV6-1 and J is TRBJ1-2; D is uncertain. V shed 4 bases and J shed 2 bases, with 8 bases lying between them. The CDR3 spans 13 residues. Germline CDR1 is MNHNS and CDR2 is SASEGT. The DNA of the CDR3 is TGTGCCAGCAGTGGGGGTCAAAACTATGGCTACACCTTC. This codes for CASSGGQNYGYTF.

Only a few counts were recorded for this clonotype. The genes are TRBV18 and TRBJ1-1, with 7 nucleotides matching TRBD1. The length of the CDR3 is 14 residues. Germline trimming cut 3 bases from V and 2 bases from J; bases unmatched to any gene: 3. Germline values: CDR1 KGHSH, CDR2 LQKENI. The CDR3 DNA reads as TGTGCCAGCTCACCTTACAGGGGAAACACTGAAGCTTTCTTT. As protein: CASSPYRGNTEAFF.

CDR3 residues: CASSLSPDSTDTQYF. As DNA, the CDR3 is TGTGCCAGCAGTTTATCCCCCGACAGCACAGATACGCAGTATTTT. The V call is TRBV12-3 or TRBV12-4, the J call TRBJ2-3, with D uncertain. The V end lost 2 bases, the J end lost 0 bases, and 9 bases lay between the germline ends. The CDR3 length is 15 residues.

The genes are TRBV5-1 and TRBJ2-7; TRBD1 matches at 10 bases. Germline CDR1 is SGHRS and CDR2 is YFSETQ. V trimming: 2 bases; J trimming: 7 bases; junction bases outside the gene matches: 3. The CDR3 is 13 residues long. CDR3 coding DNA: TGCGCCAGCAGCTTCTGGACAGGGGGGGAGCAGTACGTC. Its protein product is CASSFWTGGEQYV.

There are many counts of this clonotype. V usage is TRBV12-3 or TRBV12-4 and J usage is TRBJ2-1, with D uncertain. This CDR3 spans 19 amino acids. V lost 7 bases and J lost 4, with 29 bases in between. CDR3 sequence reads: CASTLLGRLTARKYNEQFF. The CDR3 DNA follows: TGTGCCAGCACGCTTTTAGGTCGCTTAACGGCGCGGAAATACAATGAGCAGTTCTTC.

In its sample, this clonotype was seen many times. The chain is built from TRBV6-1 and TRBJ1-1; D is unresolved. Trimming stripped 4 bases from V and 4 bases from J, with 10 bases between. The CDR3 length is 13 residues. Germline lookup yields CDR1 MNHNS and CDR2 SASEGT. The CDR3 loop is CASSGSSGTEAFF. CDR3 nucleotides: TGTGCCAGCAGTGGGAGCTCGGGCACTGAAGCTTTCTTT.

The chain joins TRBV2 to TRBJ2-7; D uncertain. This CDR3 spans 13 amino acids. Germline CDR1 and CDR2: SNHLY and FYNNEI. V was trimmed by 7 bases and J by 3 bases, leaving 13 bases between them. In DNA, the CDR3 is TGTGCCAGCAAGGGCGAAACCTACTACGAGCAGTACGTC. It yields the protein CASKGETYYEQYV.

Many counts were recorded for this clonotype. The chain recombines TRBV10-3 with TRBJ2-7; D is unresolved. The germline gives CDR1 ENHRY, CDR2 SYGVKD. The CDR3 spans 12 residues. Deletions cut 3 bases from V and 2 bases from J, with 5 bases between. The CDR3 is CAISDSAYEQYF. For the CDR3, the DNA is TGTGCCATCAGTGACAGCGCCTACGAGCAGTACTTC.

This clonotype came up a few times. V is TRBV5-5 and J is TRBJ2-3; 8 bases align to TRBD1. CDR1 and CDR2 (germline): SGHKS, YYEKEE (reference sequence). V was pared by 0 bases and J by 4 bases, with 13 bases of the junction left unmatched. CDR3 length: 18 amino acids. In DNA form, the CDR3 reads TGTGCCAGCAGCTTGGTAGCCCCGGACAGGGTAGGACCAGATACGCAGTATTTT. Translated, it gives CASSLVAPDRVGPDTQYF.

V is TRBV27 and J is TRBJ2-3; no firm D call. CDR3 size: 13 residues. Looked up from germline, CDR1 is MNHEY and CDR2 is SMNVEV (reference sequence). V shed 7 bases and J shed 2 bases, with 10 bases lying between them. The CDR3 loop reads CASTSGFTDTQYF. In DNA form, the CDR3 reads TGTGCCAGCACCTCCGGATTCACAGATACGCAGTATTTT.

This clonotype was seen ten or more times. The V call is TRBV24-1, the J call TRBJ2-1; TRBD2 might be the D (5 bases). V gave up 6 bases and J gave up 6 bases, with 11 bases separating them. The CDR3 runs 13 residues. Germline V gene data show CDR1 as KGHDR and CDR2 as SFDVKD. The CDR3 spells CATSLGVRNEQFF. CDR3 in DNA: TGTGCCACCAGTCTGGGAGTTCGCAATGAGCAGTTCTTC.